The 27 T cell receptor beta chains below come from one sample, sequenced in a study of cytomegalovirus exposure and HLA in healthy donors. PCR amplification relied on 60 Vbeta primers (plus 13 Jbeta primers). The repertoire was sequenced with immunoSEQ multiplex PCR; TCRdb's copy has only in-frame clones and lacks some. The sample consists of fewer than 250,000 clones, roughly 75% of them appearing once. The sample was PBMCs. The receptors were sampled from a woman in her twenties or thirties in good health and CMV-seronegative.

The rearrangement uses TRBV6-5 and TRBJ1-2; no firm D call. Looked up from germline, CDR1 is MNHEY and CDR2 is SVGAGI. V lost 7 bases to trimming and J lost 4 bases, with 13 bases between them. This CDR3 is 13 amino acids long. CDR3: CASTFGSAYGYTF. The DNA of the CDR3 is TGTGCCAGCACCTTTGGCAGTGCCTATGGCTACACCTTC.

The V and J genes are TRBV12-5 and TRBJ1-5; 8 bases align to TRBD1. The germline V gene encodes CDR1 LGHNT and CDR2 FRNRAP. The CDR3 consists of 16 residues. V shed 1 base and J 5 bases; nucleotides not matched to a gene: 7. CDR3 DNA: TGTGCTAGTGGTTTGGGACAGGGGAAACGAGATCAGCCCCAGCATTTT. It is translated as CASGLGQGKRDQPQHF. The complete variable domain, with remaining parts taken from reference TRBV12-5 and TRBJ1-5, reads DARVTQTPRHKVTEMGQEVTMRCQPILGHNTVFWYRQTMMQGLELLAYFRNRAPLDDSGMPKDRFSAEMPDATLATLKIQPSEPRDSAVYFCASGLGQGKRDQPQHFGDGTRLSIL.

This chain links TRBV2 with TRBJ1-5; D may be TRBD1 (5 bases). The V gene lost 3 bases and the J gene lost 1 base, with 10 bases spanning the gap. The germline CDR1 and CDR2 sequences are SNHLY and FYNNEI. The CDR3 is 15 residues long. The CDR3: CASSEEGMSNQPQHF. The CDR3 DNA sequence: TGTGCCAGCAGTGAGGAGGGGATGAGCAATCAGCCCCAGCATTTT.

J is TRBJ2-7 and V is TRBV9, with a possible D match to TRBD2 (6 bases). V lost 4 bases and J 6 bases, leaving 14 bases between the germline ends. The germline V gene encodes CDR1 SGDLS and CDR2 YYNGEE. This CDR3 is built from 13 residues. The CDR3 DNA reads as TGTGCCAGCAGCCCGGGGGTATCAGGCGAGCAGTACTTC. Translation: CASSPGVSGEQYF.

This chain links TRBV18 with TRBJ2-7, with a possible D match to TRBD1 (8 bases). Germline V lookup: CDR1 KGHSH, CDR2 LQKENI. CDR3 length equals 15 residues. The ends were cut back, 6 bases at V and 3 bases at J, with 18 bases in the middle. CDR3 residues: CASSQGAGAVYEQYF. As DNA, the CDR3 is TGTGCCAGCTCCCAGGGGGCGGGAGCTGTCTACGAGCAGTACTTC.

This clone has only a few counts. The chain links TRBV5-1 to TRBJ2-2, with a tentative D call TRBD2 (6 bases). The CDR3 is made up of 14 amino acids. CDR1 is SGHRS and CDR2 is YFSETQ in the germline V gene. V dropped 2 bases and J dropped 5 bases, with 10 bases sitting between them. CDR3 nucleotides: TGCGCCAGCAGCTTTTTAGCGGAAACCGGGGAGCTGTTTTTT. Translation gives CASSFLAETGELFF.

This clone was recorded a few times. The rearrangement uses TRBV30 and TRBJ1-1, with 8 bases aligning to TRBD1. Germline values: CDR1 GTSNPN, CDR2 SVGIG (reference sequence). V gave up 0 bases and J gave up 0 bases; unmatched junction bases: 6. This CDR3 is built from 16 residues. In DNA form, the CDR3 reads TGTGCCTGGAGTGTATCAGGGACAGGATTGAACACTGAAGCTTTCTTT. Its protein product is CAWSVSGTGLNTEAFF.

The V gene is TRBV7-3, the J gene TRBJ1-2; perhaps TRBD1 as D (6 bases). Trimming shortened V by 5 bases and J by 3 bases, and 16 bases separated the two germline ends. The CDR3 consists of 15 residues. Germline V CDR1 and CDR2: SGHTA, FQGTGA. The chain's CDR3 is CASSPQGWGDYGYTF. As DNA, the CDR3 is TGTGCCAGCAGCCCCCAGGGGTGGGGTGACTATGGCTACACCTTC. The full variable domain, its missing parts supplied by reference TRBV7-3 and TRBJ1-2, is GAGVSQTPSNKVTEKGKYVELRCDPISGHTALYWYRQSLGQGPEFLIYFQGTGAADDSGLPNDRFFAVRPEGSVSTLKIQRTERGDSAVYLCASSPQGWGDYGYTFGSGTRLTVV.

V is TRBV29-1 and J is TRBJ2-1, with TRBD2 matching 8 bases. The trim removed 4 bases at V and 8 bases at J, leaving 16 bases unmatched. This CDR3 has 16 residues. Germline-derived CDR1 and CDR2 are SQVTM and ANQGSEA. The CDR3 protein is CSVGGGAGGRWDEQFF. In DNA form, the CDR3 reads TGCAGCGTTGGTGGGGGGGCGGGAGGCCGATGGGATGAGCAGTTCTTC.

The chain uses TRBV5-8 and TRBJ2-7, with TRBD2 identical over 8 bases. CDR3 length equals 15 residues. Per germline, CDR1 SGHTS and CDR2 YDEGEE. Trimming removed 4 bases from V and 4 bases from J; junction bases left unmatched: 10. The CDR3 DNA reads TGTGCCAGCAGCCGACCGGGGGGGCTGCGATACGAGCAGTACTTC. It specifies CASSRPGGLRYEQYF.

V is TRBV6-5 and J is TRBJ2-2, with D maybe TRBD2 (6 bases). Germline loops: CDR1 MNHEY, CDR2 SVGAGI. The CDR3 has 10 amino acids. CDR3 region: CAAGTGELFF. The CDR3 bases are TGTGCGGCGGGAACCGGGGAGCTGTTTTTT.

The chain carries TRBV6-5 and TRBJ1-5; no firm D call. V lost 5 bases and J 9 bases, leaving 17 bases between the germline ends. Germline assignment: CDR1 MNHEY and CDR2 SVGAGI. The CDR3 consists of 14 residues. The CDR3 region is CASSEIQGSGPQHF. In DNA form, the CDR3 reads TGTGCCAGCAGTGAAATTCAAGGTTCGGGGCCCCAGCATTTT.

This clone came up once. CDR3 amino acids: CASSLQGFLNYGYTF. The DNA of the CDR3 is TGTGCCAGCAGCTTACAGGGTTTCCTTAACTATGGCTACACCTTC. The rearrangement uses TRBV7-9 and TRBJ1-2; tentative D call: TRBD1 (5 bases). The CDR3 has 15 residues. The germline V gene encodes CDR1 SEHNR and CDR2 FQNEAQ (reference sequence). Trimming shortened V by 2 bases and J by 1 base, and 11 bases separated the two germline ends.

The chain has TRBV6-5 and TRBJ2-7; 10 bases map to TRBD2. Germline V gene lookup returns CDR1 MNHEY and CDR2 SVGAGI. Trimming at V came to 8 bases and at J to 7 bases, leaving 11 bases not matched to a gene. The CDR3 has 14 amino acids. The CDR3 is CASGTQRGGGEQYF. The DNA for the CDR3 is TGTGCCAGCGGGACCCAGCGGGGGGGTGGAGAGCAGTACTTC.

This clone was counted a single time. The sample carries other DNA sequences with the same CDR3. The V call is TRBV7-6, the J call TRBJ1-4, with 7 positions matching TRBD1. CDR3 length: 15 residues. The germline V gene has CDR1 SGHVS and CDR2 FNYEAQ. The ends lost 4 bases at V and 5 bases at J; junction bases unmatched: 7. The CDR3 spells CASSSTGATNEKLFF. The CDR3 DNA sequence: TGTGCCAGCAGCTCTACAGGGGCTACCAATGAAAAACTGTTTTTT.

With regard to this clone: The missing conserved phenylalanine or tryptophan at the end of this CDR3 makes a read error likely. The chain has TRBV29-1 and TRBJ1-1; D may be TRBD1 (5 bases). Germline CDR1 is SQVTM and CDR2 is ANQGSEA. The CDR3 contains 13 residues. The ends were cut back, 7 bases at V and 4 bases at J, with 16 bases in the middle. The CDR3 sequence: CSGQTATGTEAFL. The CDR3 DNA reads as TGCAGCGGACAGACGGCCACGGGCACTGAAGCTTTCTTG.

Regarding this clone: A read error may account for a junction end that differs from germline. Other nucleotide sequences from this sample produce the same CDR3. The genes are TRBV2 and TRBJ1-1, with D perhaps TRBD1 (6 bases). The CDR3 loop spans 14 amino acids. Germline V gene sequence: CDR1 SNHLY, CDR2 FYNNEI. CDR3 sequence reads: CASSNNRVNTEAFF. The CDR3 bases are TGCGCCAGCAGTAATAACAGGGTAAACACTGAAGCTTTCTTT. The variable domain in full, with the rest retrieved from reference TRBV2 and TRBJ1-1, is EPEVTQTPSHQVTQMGQEVILRCVPISNHLYFYWYRQILGQKVEFLVSFYNNEISEKSEIFDDQFSVERPDGSNFTLKIRSTKLEDSAMYFCASSNNRVNTEAFFGQGTRLTVV.

This sequence joins TRBV7-9 and TRBJ2-7; 9 bases line up with TRBD2. Germline V gives CDR1 SEHNR, CDR2 FQNEAQ (reference sequence). The length of the CDR3 is 15 residues. The trim removed 6 bases at V and 3 bases at J, leaving 9 bases unmatched. In DNA, the CDR3 is TGTGCCAGCAGGAAATCTAGCGGGATTTACTACGAGCAGTACTTC. Its protein is CASRKSSGIYYEQYF.

This clone was recorded once. The chain recombines TRBV19 with TRBJ1-5; D remains unclear. The CDR3 runs to 13 residues. Trimming took 3 bases from V and 4 from J, leaving 7 bases between them. Germline CDR1 is LNHDA and CDR2 is SQIVND (reference sequence). The CDR3, as DNA: TGTGCCAGTAGTATGAGCGTGAATCAGCCCCAGCATTTT. This gives the protein CASSMSVNQPQHF.

This chain connects TRBV27 to TRBJ2-2; 9 positions agree with TRBD1. CDR3 length: 16 residues. Germline V lookup: CDR1 MNHEY, CDR2 SMNVEV (reference sequence). V lost 7 bases and J lost 4; bases outside the gene matches: 10. The CDR3 sequence is CASIPGGQGFTGELFF. For the CDR3, the DNA is TGTGCCAGCATCCCGGGGGGACAGGGTTTCACCGGGGAGCTGTTTTTT.

The CDR3 DNA is TGCAGCGTTGACTTAGACTACGAGCAGTACTTC. This sequence encodes CSVDLDYEQYF. This chain joins TRBV29-1 and TRBJ2-7; D not certain. V was clipped by 3 bases and J by 3 bases, with 6 bases between them. This CDR3 has 11 amino acids. Per the germline V gene, CDR1 is SQVTM and CDR2 is ANQGSEA.

This chain joins TRBV6-5 and TRBJ2-5; 8 bases fit TRBD1. The junction had 5 bases not matched to a gene; V was cut back by 4 bases and J by 4 bases. Germline V gene sequence: CDR1 MNHEY, CDR2 SVGAGI. This CDR3 spans 14 amino acids. The CDR3 region is CASSSDREAETQYF. CDR3 sequence (DNA): TGTGCCAGCAGTTCGGACAGGGAAGCAGAGACCCAGTACTTC.

The chain recombines TRBV5-6 with TRBJ1-1, with unresolved D. Trimming cost V 0 bases and J 3 bases, with 6 bases left between them. The length of the CDR3 is 13 residues. CDR1 is SGHDT, CDR2 YYEEEE, per germline. The CDR3 protein is CASSLGDDTEAFF. The CDR3, as DNA: TGTGCCAGCAGCTTGGGAGATGACACTGAAGCTTTCTTT.

The rearrangement joins TRBV18 to TRBJ1-1; 9 positions match TRBD1. Per the germline V gene, CDR1 is KGHSH and CDR2 is LQKENI. The length of the CDR3 is 12 residues. V dropped 2 bases and J dropped 11; count of bases not matched to a gene: 3. The CDR3 loop reads CASSPGTGLAFF. For the CDR3, the DNA is TGTGCCAGCTCACCAGGGACAGGGTTGGCTTTCTTT.

This clone was counted a few times. The J gene is TRBJ2-1, the V gene TRBV5-1, with TRBD2 identical over 14 bases. The length of the CDR3 is 15 residues. Germline-derived CDR1 and CDR2 are SGHRS and YFSETQ. V lost 1 base, J lost 10 bases, and 4 bases stayed unmatched. The CDR3 protein is CASSLPGLAGEEQFF. CDR3 DNA sequence: TGCGCCAGCAGCTTGCCGGGACTAGCGGGAGAGGAGCAGTTCTTC.

This clone showed up just a few times. V usage is TRBV7-9 and J usage is TRBJ2-1, with 12 positions matching TRBD2. CDR1 is SEHNR, CDR2 FQNEAQ, per germline (reference sequence). This CDR3 has 18 amino acids. The V segment lost 5 bases and the J segment 7 bases; nucleotides outside the gene matches: 15. The CDR3 bases are TGTGCCAGCAGCCCAAAAAGCAGACTAGCGGGAGTGGGGAATGAGCAGTTCTTC. Its protein product is CASSPKSRLAGVGNEQFF.

The chain recombines TRBV29-1 with TRBJ2-7, with D maybe TRBD2 (6 bases). The germline gives CDR1 SQVTM, CDR2 ANQGSEA. The CDR3 is made up of 12 amino acids. V was shortened by 7 bases and J by 4 bases, with 14 bases between the two germline ends. This chain's CDR3 is CSGRADSYEQYF. CDR3 nucleotide sequence: TGCAGCGGGAGGGCGGATTCTTACGAGCAGTACTTC.